This is a list of T cell receptor beta chains from one sample in a study of blood T cell repertoires in COVID-19. The assay was immunoSEQ multiplex PCR, and TCRdb's table has in-frame clones only and misses some. The table records about 220,000 clones, around four fifths of them present only once. Sequenced material: PBMCs or T cells enriched from blood (not recorded which). The receptors were sampled from a woman aged 45-65 years who had been exposed to COVID-19. Both conserved end residues are part of each CDR3. The D gene is left open where the match is weak. Size tells how often a clone was seen (once, few, many) or the class of an expanded clone, and some rows leave it out.

J: TRBJ2-4
V: TRBV7-8
size: .
D: .
CDR3: CASSPAGNIQYF
DNA: TGTGCCAGCAGCCCGGCGGGAAACATTCAGTACTTC

J: TRBJ1-1
V: TRBV5-1
size: .
D: .
CDR3: CASSQDIETEAFF
DNA: TGCGCCAGCAGCCAGGACATAGAAACTGAAGCTTTCTTT

J: TRBJ2-1
V: TRBV3-1/TRBV3-2
size: few
D: .
CDR3: CASSRGGYEQFF
DNA: TGTGCCAGCAGCCGCGGGGGCTATGAGCAGTTCTTC

J: TRBJ2-3
V: TRBV28
size: .
D: TRBD1
CDR3: CASSLKGQGTHTQYF
DNA: TGTGCCAGCAGTTTAAAGGGACAGGGGACACATACGCAGTATTTT

J: TRBJ2-3
V: TRBV9
size: .
D: TRBD1
CDR3: CASSSRGTGRGSTDTQYF
DNA: TGTGCCAGCAGCTCTAGGGGGACAGGGAGAGGCTCCACAGATACGCAGTATTTT

J: TRBJ1-5
V: TRBV6-5
size: .
D: .
CDR3: CATSGGSGNQPQHF
DNA: TGTGCCACCTCGGGGGGAAGTGGTAATCAGCCCCAGCATTTT

J: TRBJ2-1
V: TRBV14
size: .
D: TRBD1
CDR3: CASSPLGPGGEQFF
DNA: TGTGCCAGCAGCCCTCTCGGTCCAGGGGGTGAGCAGTTCTTC

J: TRBJ1-2
V: TRBV9
size: many
D: .
CDR3: CASSATANGYTF
DNA: TGTGCCAGCAGCGCCACTGCAAATGGCTACACCTTC

J: TRBJ1-1
V: TRBV7-9
size: .
D: .
CDR3: CASSTARGGEAFF
DNA: TGTGCCAGCAGCACAGCAAGGGGTGGTGAAGCTTTCTTT

J: TRBJ2-7
V: TRBV7-9
size: .
D: TRBD1
CDR3: CASSLKAGGGYEQYF
DNA: TGTGCCAGCAGCTTAAAGGCAGGGGGCGGCTACGAGCAGTACTTC

J: TRBJ2-3
V: TRBV20-1
size: .
D: TRBD1
CDR3: CSASYSGTGATDTQYF
DNA: TGCAGTGCTAGTTATTCCGGGACAGGGGCGACAGATACGCAGTATTTT

J: TRBJ1-6
V: TRBV27
size: once
D: .
CDR3: CATSQGYNSPLHF
DNA: TGTGCCACCAGTCAGGGGTATAATTCACCCCTCCACTTT

J: TRBJ2-3
V: TRBV6-5
size: .
D: .
CDR3: CASSTGLSTDTQYF
DNA: TGTGCCAGCAGTACGGGACTCAGCACAGATACGCAGTATTTT

J: TRBJ2-7
V: TRBV27
size: few
D: .
CDR3: CATKRLSSYEQYF
DNA: TGTGCCACTAAGCGACTGTCCTCCTACGAGCAGTACTTC

J: TRBJ2-1
V: TRBV5-6
size: .
D: TRBD1
CDR3: CASSLGPGQVINEQFF
DNA: TGTGCCAGCAGCTTGGGCCCGGGACAGGTGATCAATGAGCAGTTCTTC

J: TRBJ1-5
V: TRBV3-1/TRBV3-2
size: once
D: TRBD1
CDR3: CASSQGTGTQPQHF
DNA: TGTGCCAGCAGCCAAGGGACAGGGACTCAGCCCCAGCATTTT

J: TRBJ1-2
V: TRBV18
size: many
D: TRBD1
CDR3: CASSPLDRRGYGYTF
DNA: TGTGCCAGCTCACCACTGGACAGGCGGGGCTATGGCTACACCTTC

J: TRBJ2-1
V: TRBV28
size: .
D: TRBD2
CDR3: CASSLERGNNEQFF
DNA: TGTGCCAGCTCCCTCGAGCGGGGAAACAATGAGCAGTTCTTC

J: TRBJ1-2
V: TRBV27
size: .
D: TRBD1
CDR3: CASSSIRDRGWSSGYTF
DNA: TGTGCCAGCAGTTCTATCCGGGACAGGGGATGGTCGTCTGGCTACACCTTC

J: TRBJ1-1
V: TRBV19
size: once
D: .
CDR3: CASSKTMNTEAFF
DNA: TGTGCCAGTAGTAAGACTATGAACACTGAAGCTTTCTTT

J: TRBJ1-1
V: TRBV2
size: .
D: TRBD1
CDR3: CATWTGWNTEAFF
DNA: TGTGCCACCTGGACAGGATGGAACACTGAAGCTTTCTTT

J: TRBJ2-5
V: TRBV29-1
size: .
D: .
CDR3: CSVEDLARGVGTQYF
DNA: TGCAGCGTTGAAGATCTTGCCAGGGGAGTGGGGACCCAGTACTTC

J: TRBJ2-7
V: TRBV19
size: .
D: .
CDR3: CASSIRRGLTYEQYF
DNA: TGTGCCAGTAGTATTCGGAGGGGTCTAACCTACGAGCAGTACTTC

J: TRBJ1-2
V: TRBV6-5
size: .
D: TRBD1
CDR3: CASSEGQGGALTF
DNA: TGTGCCAGCAGCGAGGGACAGGGGGGGGCCTTGACCTTC

J: TRBJ2-7
V: TRBV6-6
size: .
D: TRBD1
CDR3: CASGRTGPSYEQYF
DNA: TGTGCCAGCGGAAGGACAGGACCATCCTACGAGCAGTACTTC

J: TRBJ1-2
V: TRBV7-8
size: .
D: .
CDR3: CASSPHPGDYGYTF
DNA: TGTGCCAGCAGCCCACACCCAGGGGACTATGGCTACACCTTC

J: TRBJ1-1
V: TRBV10-3
size: .
D: .
CDR3: CAITKNERTEAFF
DNA: TGTGCCATCACCAAAAACGAGAGGACTGAAGCTTTCTTT

J: TRBJ1-5
V: TRBV28
size: .
D: TRBD1
CDR3: CASRQGAAQPQHF
DNA: TGTGCCAGCAGACAGGGGGCGGCTCAGCCCCAGCATTTT

J: TRBJ1-1
V: TRBV24-1
size: few
D: .
CDR3: CAVQGNTEAFF
DNA: TGTGCCGTGCAGGGTAACACTGAAGCTTTCTTT

J: TRBJ1-6
V: TRBV5-1
size: .
D: TRBD1
CDR3: CASSSGQGASSPLHF
DNA: TGCGCCAGCAGCTCCGGACAGGGGGCAAGTTCACCCCTCCACTTT

J: TRBJ2-5
V: TRBV18
size: .
D: TRBD1
CDR3: CASSPSQGAKETQYF
DNA: TGTGCCAGCTCACCCTCACAGGGGGCCAAGGAGACCCAGTACTTC

J: TRBJ1-1
V: TRBV27
size: .
D: .
CDR3: CASSYREGTEAFF
DNA: TGTGCCAGCAGTTACAGGGAAGGAACTGAAGCTTTCTTT

J: TRBJ1-1
V: TRBV27
size: .
D: .
CDR3: CASSLSLDGEAFF
DNA: TGTGCCAGCAGTTTATCGCTAGACGGCGAAGCTTTCTTT

J: TRBJ1-1
V: TRBV19
size: .
D: .
CDR3: CASSIRGTEAFF
DNA: TGTGCCAGTAGTATAAGGGGGACTGAAGCTTTCTTT

J: TRBJ1-1
V: TRBV6-5
size: .
D: TRBD1
CDR3: CASTAEGARGTEAFF
DNA: TGTGCCAGCACCGCAGAGGGGGCTCGAGGGACTGAAGCTTTCTTT

J: TRBJ1-1
V: TRBV29-1
size: .
D: .
CDR3: CSVDPTRRGTEAFF
DNA: TGCAGCGTTGATCCAACGCGCAGGGGTACTGAAGCTTTCTTT

J: TRBJ2-7
V: TRBV10-2
size: .
D: TRBD1
CDR3: CASSEKGTGSYEQYF
DNA: TGCGCCAGCAGTGAGAAAGGGACAGGCTCCTACGAGCAGTACTTC

J: TRBJ1-6
V: TRBV12-3/TRBV12-4
size: .
D: TRBD1
CDR3: CASTDRGSPLHF
DNA: TGTGCCAGCACGGACAGGGGTTCACCCCTCCACTTT

J: TRBJ1-2
V: TRBV19
size: .
D: TRBD1
CDR3: CASSIKRQGVIEGYTF
DNA: TGTGCCAGTAGTATAAAAAGACAGGGTGTTATAGAGGGCTACACCTTC

J: TRBJ1-4
V: TRBV28
size: .
D: .
CDR3: CASSGSTDEKLFF
DNA: TGTGCCAGCAGTGGTAGTACAGATGAAAAACTGTTTTTT

J: TRBJ1-5
V: TRBV2
size: .
D: .
CDR3: CASKRLSNQPQHF
DNA: TGTGCCAGCAAGAGACTGAGCAATCAGCCCCAGCATTTT

J: TRBJ2-1
V: TRBV5-6
size: once
D: .
CDR3: CASSLQVPPQFF
DNA: TGTGCCAGCAGCCTACAGGTTCCTCCGCAGTTCTTC

J: TRBJ2-7
V: TRBV7-2
size: once
D: .
CDR3: CASRLRGMGPDEQYF
DNA: TGTGCCAGCAGACTACGAGGCATGGGGCCGGACGAGCAGTACTTC

J: TRBJ1-1
V: TRBV18
size: .
D: .
CDR3: CASSPETGLRGNTEAFF
DNA: TGTGCCAGCTCACCCGAAACAGGGCTCCGAGGGAACACTGAAGCTTTCTTT

J: TRBJ1-2
V: TRBV5-1
size: once
D: TRBD1
CDR3: CASSMTTGGYGYTF
DNA: TGCGCCAGCAGCATGACAACAGGGGGCTATGGCTACACCTTC

J: TRBJ1-2
V: TRBV30
size: .
D: .
CDR3: CAWSVLDLNGYTF
DNA: TGTGCCTGGAGTGTATTGGACTTAAATGGCTACACCTTC

J: TRBJ2-2
V: TRBV11-3
size: .
D: .
CDR3: CASSPGTNTGELFF
DNA: TGTGCCAGCAGCCCCGGGACTAACACCGGGGAGCTGTTTTTT

J: TRBJ1-1
V: TRBV19
size: .
D: .
CDR3: CASTVGRGTEAFF
DNA: TGTGCCAGTACCGTGGGTCGGGGCACTGAAGCTTTCTTT

J: TRBJ1-2
V: TRBV2
size: once
D: .
CDR3: CASSLTGNLIRYTF
DNA: TGTGCCAGCAGTCTTACAGGGAATCTCATCCGCTACACCTTC

J: TRBJ1-1
V: TRBV5-1
size: .
D: .
CDR3: CASSVTVRGSSAEAFF
DNA: TGCGCCAGCAGCGTGACAGTAAGGGGGAGTTCCGCTGAAGCTTTCTTT